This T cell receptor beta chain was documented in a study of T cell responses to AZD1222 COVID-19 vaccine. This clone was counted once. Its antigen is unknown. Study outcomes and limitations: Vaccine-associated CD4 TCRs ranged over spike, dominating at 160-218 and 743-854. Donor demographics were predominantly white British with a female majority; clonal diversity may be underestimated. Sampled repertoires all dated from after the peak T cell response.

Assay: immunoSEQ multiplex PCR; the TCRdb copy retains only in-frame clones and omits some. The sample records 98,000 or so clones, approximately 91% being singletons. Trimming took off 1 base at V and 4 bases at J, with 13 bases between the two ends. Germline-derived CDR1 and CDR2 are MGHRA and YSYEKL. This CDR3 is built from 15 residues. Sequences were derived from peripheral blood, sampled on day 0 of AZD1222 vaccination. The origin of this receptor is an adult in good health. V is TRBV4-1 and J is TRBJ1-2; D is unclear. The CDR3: CASSQGGTGFYGYTF. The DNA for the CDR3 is TGCGCCAGCAGCCAAGGGGGTACGGGTTTCTATGGCTACACCTTC.